This note documents a single TCR beta chain sequence. The target antigen is unknown. Alongside a J-beta primer mix, a sample-barcoded 5' primer served in a second PCR lasting roughly 6 to 11 cycles. From the 5' RACE reads, TCRdb called clonotypes with MiXCR, one entry per CDR3 protein. The top ten clones hold over 7% of a sample with about 1.7 million distinct CDR3 sequences, approximately 30% of them seen once. With each sample, at least 5.5 micrograms of total RNA were extracted. This CDR3 comprises 14 residues. Germline-derived CDR1 and CDR2 are KGHDR and SFDVKD. With V trimmed by 9 bases and J by 5 bases, 10 bases remained unmatched. The data originate from a study of blood T cells in healthy people across ages. Notes on the study in general: Correlation between TCR beta diversity and naive T cell percentage was strong.

The TCR comes from a woman aged 25 to 39 in good health. The chain is built from TRBV24-1 and TRBJ1-1; 8 nucleotides line up with TRBD1. Sequenced input: blood. CDR3 protein: CATPGQEAVTEAFF. Written as DNA, the CDR3 is TGTGCCACCCCGGGACAGGAAGCGGTAACTGAAGCTTTCTTT.